This entry describes one TCR beta chain. The data were produced by immunoSEQ multiplex PCR, yet TCRdb's version contains in-frame clones alone and is incomplete. The sample consists of tens of thousands of clones, more than 85% of them appearing once. The sample belongs to a study of cytomegalovirus exposure and HLA in healthy donors. V was pared by 3 bases and J by 3 bases, with 11 bases between. The germline V gene has CDR1 MDHEN and CDR2 SYDVKM. The CDR3 has 14 amino acids. This chain joins TRBV28 and TRBJ1-1; D gene ambiguous. Sample: PBMCs. The clonotype was recovered from a woman aged 18-29 years in good health and CMV-seronegative. The CDR3 nucleotides read TGTGCCAGCAGTTTTTGGGCAACCGACACTGAAGCTTTCTTT. Its protein is CASSFWATDTEAFF.